The 8 T cell receptor beta chains below come from one sample, sequenced in a study of T-cell reconstitution after alpha-beta-depleted transplantation in children. During its preparation, the TCRbeta library received unique molecular identifiers. A single record per CDR3 protein comes from TCRdb applying MiXCR to the PCR reads. Of about 98,000 distinct CDR3 sequences listed, roughly 6% are singletons. The source was PBMCs, mostly from graft donor cells, collected 60 days after TCRalphabeta/CD19-depleted stem cell transplant. The receptors come from a female patient between 2 and 10 years old who had a stem cell transplant for Fanconi anemia, so the T cells may come from the graft donor.

This clonotype was seen repeatedly, ten times or more. The chain employs TRBV5-1 and TRBJ2-1; 11 positions agree with TRBD2. The ends lost 5 bases at V and 1 base at J; junction bases unmatched: 2. The germline CDR1 and CDR2 sequences are SGHRS and YFSETQ. CDR3 size: 15 residues. CDR3: CASRTSGVSYNEQFF. Written as DNA, the CDR3 is TGCGCCAGCAGGACTAGCGGGGTGTCCTACAATGAGCAGTTCTTC.

The table lists this clonotype with many counts. The V gene is TRBV7-9, the J gene TRBJ2-7, with D maybe TRBD2 (7 bases). The CDR3 length is 15 residues. V was trimmed by 4 bases and J by 3 bases, leaving 16 bases between them. The germline V gene has CDR1 SEHNR and CDR2 FQNEAQ (reference sequence). CDR3 in amino acids: CASSSFRGAIYEQYF. The DNA for the CDR3 is TGTGCCAGCAGCTCCTTTCGGGGGGCGATCTACGAGCAGTACTTC.

This clonotype showed up many times. The gene calls are TRBV29-1 and TRBJ2-3, with D unclear. V was cut by 0 bases and J by 5 bases, with 12 bases left in between. Germline CDR1 and CDR2: SQVTM and ANQGSEA. There are 14 residues in the CDR3. The CDR3 DNA reads as TGCAGCGTTGAAGATATGTGGGAAGGAGATACGCAGTATTTT. Its translation: CSVEDMWEGDTQYF.

Ten or more counts support this clonotype. This chain connects TRBV20-1 to TRBJ2-2, with 9 bases matching TRBD2. V shed 2 bases and J 0 bases; nucleotides not matched to a gene: 7. The V gene's germline CDR1 is DFQATT and CDR2 SNEGSKA (reference sequence). CDR3 length equals 17 residues. The chain's CDR3 is CSARWEASGANTGELFF. CDR3 in DNA: TGCAGTGCTAGATGGGAGGCTAGCGGGGCGAACACCGGGGAGCTGTTTTTT.

Many counts were recorded for this clonotype. This chain uses TRBV29-1 with TRBJ2-2, with TRBD2 matching 8 bases. Germline-derived CDR1 and CDR2 are SQVTM and ANQGSEA. After removal of 1 base from V and 0 bases from J, the junction contained 7 bases not matched to a gene. CDR3 length: 17 residues. CDR3 sequence reads: CSVEGWASGSNTGELFF. As DNA, the CDR3 is TGCAGCGTTGAAGGCTGGGCTAGCGGGTCGAACACCGGGGAGCTGTTTTTT.

This clonotype was found many times. V is TRBV7-2 and J is TRBJ2-3; 8 positions agree with TRBD2. CDR3 length equals 15 residues. Germline CDR1 reads SGHTA; CDR2 reads FQGNSA. V shed 5 bases, J shed 2 bases, and the junction held 6 bases outside the gene matches. The CDR3 region has the DNA TGTGCCAGCAGCCAGCGGGGGTTTAACACAGATACGCAGTATTTT. Amino acids: CASSQRGFNTDTQYF.

The V gene is TRBV5-1, the J gene TRBJ2-1, with 7 positions matching TRBD2. Trimming removed 0 bases from V and 7 bases from J; junction bases left unmatched: 4. The V gene's germline CDR1 is SGHRS and CDR2 YFSETQ. The CDR3 has 14 residues. This CDR3 is CASSLGLAKNEQFF. The CDR3 DNA reads TGCGCCAGCAGCTTGGGACTAGCTAAGAATGAGCAGTTCTTC.

This clonotype was seen ten or more times. The CDR3 region is CASASREETQYF. CDR3 nucleotide sequence: TGTGCCAGCGCCAGCAGGGAAGAGACCCAGTACTTC. The chain carries TRBV11-1 and TRBJ2-5; perhaps TRBD1 as D (5 bases). Germline V gene sequence: CDR1 SGHAT, CDR2 FQDESV (reference sequence). Trimming took 8 bases from V and 3 from J, leaving 10 bases between them. The CDR3 has 12 amino acids.